This record concerns one TCR beta chain sequence. Its antigen is unknown. Per-base qualities were not stored, and no clone one base away is much larger. The data were taken from a study of OX40 agonist ivuxolimab in advanced cancers. Regarding the research as a whole: The costimulatory receptor OX40 (CD134) was targeted by ivuxolimab, a fully human IgG2 agonistic monoclonal antibody. Intravenous ivuxolimab was administered to patients every 2 weeks at six dose levels: 0.01, 0.1, 0.3, 1.5, 3 and 10 mg/kg. Of the roughly 53 patients in dose escalation, about 20 had hepatocellular carcinoma, some 15 had melanoma, 9 had renal cell carcinoma and 9 had head and neck cancer. In the dose-escalation cohort, approximately 82% of patients were male, and the mean age was 60 years with a range of roughly 20 to 79. Prior anti-PD-1, anti-PD-L1 or anti-CTLA-4 therapy was permitted, and checkpoint inhibitors had been received by less than 45% of dose-escalation patients. Partial responses occurred in three dose-escalation patients: two with cutaneous melanoma and one with hepatocellular carcinoma. The point of sequencing TCRbeta in the periphery was to test whether ivuxolimab changed TCR sequence diversity and drove clonal T-cell expansion. The paper describes the monotherapy dose-escalation part (N ≈ 52 patients) of the phase I trial of ivuxolimab. What the work shows at the level of the full study, not this receptor alone: In partial responders in the 0.1-3.0 mg/kg groups, normalized peripheral clonal expansion was found to be among the lowest, especially among CD8+ T cells. At doses from 0.1 to 3.0 mg/kg, clonal expansion was seen in both CD4+ and CD8+ blood T cells between baseline and week 6. After ivuxolimab, more expanded clones were found on average in CD8+ T cells than in CD4+ T cells. Low levels of normalized T-cell clonal expansion were also seen in some patients who did not respond. Which antigens the clonally expanded peripheral T cells were specific for was not determined.

Germline trimming: 2 bases from V, 1 base from J; junction bases outside gene matches: 2. From the cysteine through the phenylalanine, the CDR3 covers 14 amino acids. Here the CDR3 DNA is all that survives: 42 bases in frame from base 1. According to the germline V gene, CDR1 reads SGHRS and CDR2 reads YFSETQ. To sequence the TCRbeta CDR3 region, genomic DNA was isolated from the sorted cells. TCRbeta CDR3 regions were sequenced using the immunoSEQ Assay. In TCRdb, the immuneACCESS table is reduced to in-frame sequences with V and J assigned. These tables do not hold every clone; where another copy was compared, an unresolved V gene accounts for under half, and the others remain unexplained. This sample gives 25,000 to 30,000 clones in total; approximately 86% of them show up just once. Of the sample, about 16% is held by the ten largest clones. Patients with autoimmune disease history or receiving systemic immunosuppression were excluded from the trial. Peripheral blood for TCR sequencing was collected from all dose cohorts at baseline, on cycle 4 day 1, and on cycle 7 day 1. The samples were taken from a phase I, first-in-human, multicenter, open-label dose-escalation trial of ivuxolimab. Adults with locally advanced or metastatic head and neck squamous cell, hepatocellular, melanoma or renal cell carcinoma were enrolled in the trial. CD4+ and CD8+ T cells were sorted separately from peripheral blood before TCR sequencing.

The rearranged segments are TRBV5-1 and TRBJ1-1, and 7 junctional nucleotides match TRBD1. Sequencing was performed on CD4+ or CD8+ T cells sorted from blood, taken in a trial of the OX40 agonist ivuxolimab. This TCR was recovered from an adult with an advanced solid tumor such as melanoma, head and neck, liver or kidney cancer. The nucleotide sequence reads as follows: TGCGCCAGCAGCTTTCGACAGGGGAACACTGAAGCTTTCTTT. Its protein is CASSFRQGNTEAFF.